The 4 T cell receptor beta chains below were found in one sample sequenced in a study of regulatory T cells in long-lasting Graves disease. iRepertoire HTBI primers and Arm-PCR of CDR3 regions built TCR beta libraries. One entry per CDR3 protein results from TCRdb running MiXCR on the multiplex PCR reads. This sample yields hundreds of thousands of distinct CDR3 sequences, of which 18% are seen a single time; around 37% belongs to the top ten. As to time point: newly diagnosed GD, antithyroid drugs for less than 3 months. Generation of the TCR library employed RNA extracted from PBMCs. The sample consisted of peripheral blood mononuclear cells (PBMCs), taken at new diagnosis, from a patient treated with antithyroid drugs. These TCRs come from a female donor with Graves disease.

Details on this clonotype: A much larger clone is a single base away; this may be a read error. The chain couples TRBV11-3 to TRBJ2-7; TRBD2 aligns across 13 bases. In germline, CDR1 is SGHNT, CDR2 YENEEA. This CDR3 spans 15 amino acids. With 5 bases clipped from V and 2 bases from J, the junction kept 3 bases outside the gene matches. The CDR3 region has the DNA TGTGCCAGCAGCCAACTAGCGGGAGGGACCTACGAGCAGTACTTC. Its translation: CASSQLAGGTYEQYF.

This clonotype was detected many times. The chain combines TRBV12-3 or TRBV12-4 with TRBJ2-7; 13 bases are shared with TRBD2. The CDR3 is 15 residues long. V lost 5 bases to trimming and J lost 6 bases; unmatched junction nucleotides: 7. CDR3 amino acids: CASSPTSGGRSEQYF. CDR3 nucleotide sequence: TGTGCCAGCAGTCCGACTAGCGGGGGGAGAAGCGAGCAGTACTTC.

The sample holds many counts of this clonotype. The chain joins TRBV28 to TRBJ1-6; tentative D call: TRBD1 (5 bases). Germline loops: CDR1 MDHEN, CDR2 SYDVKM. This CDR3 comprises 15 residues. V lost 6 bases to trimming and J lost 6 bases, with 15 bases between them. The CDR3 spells CASRLQLGGNSPLHF. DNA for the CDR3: TGTGCCAGCAGACTTCAACTCGGGGGTAATTCACCCCTCCACTTT.

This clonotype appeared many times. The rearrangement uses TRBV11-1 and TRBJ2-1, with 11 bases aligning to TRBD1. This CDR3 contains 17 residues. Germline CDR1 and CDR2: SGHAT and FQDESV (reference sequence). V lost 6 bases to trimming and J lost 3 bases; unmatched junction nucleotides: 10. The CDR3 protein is CASSQPRDRGFYNEQFF. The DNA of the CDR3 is TGTGCCAGCAGTCAACCCCGGGACAGGGGGTTCTACAATGAGCAGTTCTTC. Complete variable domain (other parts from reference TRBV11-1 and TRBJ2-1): EAEVAQSPRYKITEKSQAVAFWCDPISGHATLYWYRQILGQGPELLVQFQDESVVDDSQLPKDRFSAERLKGVDSTLKIQPAELGDSAMYLCASSQPRDRGFYNEQFFGPGTRLTVL.